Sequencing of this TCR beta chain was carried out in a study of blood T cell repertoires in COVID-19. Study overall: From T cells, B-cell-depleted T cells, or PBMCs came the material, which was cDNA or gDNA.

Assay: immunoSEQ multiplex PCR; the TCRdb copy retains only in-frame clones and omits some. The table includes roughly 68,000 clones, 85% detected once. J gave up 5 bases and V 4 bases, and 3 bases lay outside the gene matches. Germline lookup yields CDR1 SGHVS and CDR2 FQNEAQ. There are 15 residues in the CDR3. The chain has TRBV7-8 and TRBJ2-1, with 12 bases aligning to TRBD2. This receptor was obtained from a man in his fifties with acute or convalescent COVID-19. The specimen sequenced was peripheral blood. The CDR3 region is CASSSSGGAHNEQFF. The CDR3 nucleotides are TGTGCCAGCAGCTCTAGCGGGGGGGCCCACAATGAGCAGTTCTTC.